The TCR beta chain described here comes from a study of human T cells and chemical hapten exposure. Study-level background: Predominantly women, the patients had alopecia areata, totalis or universalis. Per-sample TCR yields varied mainly from small pooled library volume differences. Study outcomes and limitations: Controls formed significantly fewer large CDR3 similarity clusters than expanded TCRs did.

Noted time point: patch test 2, 6 weeks after DPC sensitization. Stated treatment: therapeutic diphenylcyclopropenone sensitization with weekly scalp DPC. Library construction involved attaching unique molecular identifiers to individual cDNA molecules, which allowed quantitative, reproducible TCR counting. TCRdb re-analysed the RACE reads in MiXCR, keeping a single row per CDR3 protein. The sample carries tens of thousands of distinct CDR3 sequences, 9.9% recorded once. Notes on this clonotype: What it binds is unknown.

From germline, CDR1 is MNHEY and CDR2 SMNVEV (reference sequence). The V and J ends lost 5 bases and 3 bases respectively, with 11 bases between them. This CDR3 comprises 13 residues. This specimen consisted of whole blood, obtained in connection with sensitization to the hapten diphenylcyclopropenone (DPC). This clonotype was obtained from a woman in her forties or fifties with alopecia areata. Some clones in this sample may be carry-over from other donors' samples. The rearrangement joins TRBV27 to TRBJ2-7; perhaps TRBD1 as D (6 bases). In nucleotides, the CDR3 is TGTGCCAGCAGTGTCACAGGGAGCTACGAGCAGTACTTC. It yields the protein CASSVTGSYEQYF.